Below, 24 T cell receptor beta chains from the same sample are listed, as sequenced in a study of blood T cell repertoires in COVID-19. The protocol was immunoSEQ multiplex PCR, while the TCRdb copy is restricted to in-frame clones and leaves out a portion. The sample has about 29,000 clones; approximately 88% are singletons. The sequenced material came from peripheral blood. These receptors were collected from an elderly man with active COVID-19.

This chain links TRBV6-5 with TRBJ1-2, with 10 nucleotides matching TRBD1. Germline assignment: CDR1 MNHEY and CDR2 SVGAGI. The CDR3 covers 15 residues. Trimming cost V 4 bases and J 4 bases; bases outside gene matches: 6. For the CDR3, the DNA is TGTGCCAGCAGTTTTACGGGACAGGGGTCCTATGGCTACACCTTC. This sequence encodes CASSFTGQGSYGYTF.

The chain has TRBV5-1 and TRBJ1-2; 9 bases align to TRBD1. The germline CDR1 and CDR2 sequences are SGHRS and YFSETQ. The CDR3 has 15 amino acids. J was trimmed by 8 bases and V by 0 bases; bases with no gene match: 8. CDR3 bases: TGCGCCAGCAGCTTGGCCGGGACAGGGTCATTCGGCTACACCTTC. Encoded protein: CASSLAGTGSFGYTF.

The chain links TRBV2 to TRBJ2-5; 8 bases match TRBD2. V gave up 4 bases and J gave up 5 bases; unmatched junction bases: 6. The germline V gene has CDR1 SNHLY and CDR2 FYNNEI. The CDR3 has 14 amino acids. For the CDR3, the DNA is TGTGCCAGCAGTGCAGGGCGGGGGGAGGAGACCCAGTACTTC. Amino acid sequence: CASSAGRGEETQYF.

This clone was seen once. As DNA, the CDR3 is TGTGCCAGCATCCCAACAGGGCGAAATTCACCCCTCCACTTT. Its protein is CASIPTGRNSPLHF. The chain links TRBV2 to TRBJ1-6, with D possibly matching TRBD1 (6 bases). This CDR3 spans 14 amino acids. V was shortened by 7 bases and J by 7 bases, with 14 bases between the two germline ends. The germline V gene has CDR1 SNHLY and CDR2 FYNNEI.

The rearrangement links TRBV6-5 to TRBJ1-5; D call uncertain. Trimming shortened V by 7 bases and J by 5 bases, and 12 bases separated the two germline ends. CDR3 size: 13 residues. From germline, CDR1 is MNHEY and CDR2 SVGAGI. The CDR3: CASTYDGDQPQHF. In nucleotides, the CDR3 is TGTGCCAGCACATATGACGGAGATCAGCCCCAGCATTTT.

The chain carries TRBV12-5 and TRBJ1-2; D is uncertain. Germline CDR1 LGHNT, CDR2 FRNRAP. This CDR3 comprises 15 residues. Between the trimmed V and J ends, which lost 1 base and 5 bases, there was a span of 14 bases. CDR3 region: CASGLGAADVYGYTF. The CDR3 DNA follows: TGTGCTAGTGGTTTGGGTGCGGCAGATGTATATGGCTACACCTTC.

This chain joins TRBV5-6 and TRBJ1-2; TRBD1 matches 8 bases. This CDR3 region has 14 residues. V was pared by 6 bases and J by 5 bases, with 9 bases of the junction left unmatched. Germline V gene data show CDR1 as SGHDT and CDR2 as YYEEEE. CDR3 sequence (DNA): TGTGCCAGCATCGCGGACAGGGACCTGTATGGCTACACCTTC. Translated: CASIADRDLYGYTF.

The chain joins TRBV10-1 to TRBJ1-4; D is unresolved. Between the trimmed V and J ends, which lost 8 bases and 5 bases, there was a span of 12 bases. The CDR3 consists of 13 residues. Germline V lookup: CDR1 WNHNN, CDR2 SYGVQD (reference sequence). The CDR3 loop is CASSRGLNEKLFF. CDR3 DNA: TGCGCCAGCTCCCGCGGTTTGAATGAAAAACTGTTTTTT.

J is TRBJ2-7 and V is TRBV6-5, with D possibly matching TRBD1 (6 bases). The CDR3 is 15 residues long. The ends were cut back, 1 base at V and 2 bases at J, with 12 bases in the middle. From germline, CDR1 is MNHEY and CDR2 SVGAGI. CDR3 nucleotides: TGTGCCAGCAGTTACTTGACAGGTGCTGCCTACGAGCAGTACTTC. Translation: CASSYLTGAAYEQYF.

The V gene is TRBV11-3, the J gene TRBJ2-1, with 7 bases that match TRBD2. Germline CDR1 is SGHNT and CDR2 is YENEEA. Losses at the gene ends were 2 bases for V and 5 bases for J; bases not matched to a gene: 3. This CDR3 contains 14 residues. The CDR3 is CASSLRRGNNEQFF. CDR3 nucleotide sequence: TGTGCCAGCAGCTTACGGCGGGGGAACAATGAGCAGTTCTTC.

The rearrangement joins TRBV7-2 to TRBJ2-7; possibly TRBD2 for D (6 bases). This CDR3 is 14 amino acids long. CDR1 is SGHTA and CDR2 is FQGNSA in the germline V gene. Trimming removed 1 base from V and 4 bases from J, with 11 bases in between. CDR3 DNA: TGTGCCAGCAGCTTAGGGGGGGTACAATACGAGCAGTACTTC. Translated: CASSLGGVQYEQYF.

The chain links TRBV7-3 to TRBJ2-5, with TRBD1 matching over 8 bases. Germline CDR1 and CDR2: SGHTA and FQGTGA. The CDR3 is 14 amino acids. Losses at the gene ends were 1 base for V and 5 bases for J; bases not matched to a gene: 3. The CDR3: CASSLSGQGETQYF. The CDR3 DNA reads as TGTGCCAGCAGCTTAAGCGGACAGGGTGAGACCCAGTACTTC.

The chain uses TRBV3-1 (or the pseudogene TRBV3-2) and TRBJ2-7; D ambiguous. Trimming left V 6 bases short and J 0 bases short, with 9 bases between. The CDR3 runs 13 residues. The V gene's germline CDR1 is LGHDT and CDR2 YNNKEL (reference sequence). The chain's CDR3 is CASRFSSSYEQYF. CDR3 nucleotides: TGTGCCAGCAGATTTAGCAGCTCCTACGAGCAGTACTTC.

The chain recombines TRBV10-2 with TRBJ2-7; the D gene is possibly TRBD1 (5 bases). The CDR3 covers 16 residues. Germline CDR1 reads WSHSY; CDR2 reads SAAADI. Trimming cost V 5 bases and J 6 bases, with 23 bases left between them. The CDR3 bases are TGCGCCAGCAGTAACCGAGGACGGCAGGGAAGAGTCGAGCAGTACTTC. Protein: CASSNRGRQGRVEQYF.

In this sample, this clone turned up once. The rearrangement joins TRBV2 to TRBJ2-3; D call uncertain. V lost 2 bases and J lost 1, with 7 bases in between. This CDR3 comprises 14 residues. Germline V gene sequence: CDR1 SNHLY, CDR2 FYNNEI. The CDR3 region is CASSEITGTDTQYF. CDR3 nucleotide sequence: TGTGCCAGCAGTGAAATAACGGGCACAGATACGCAGTATTTT.

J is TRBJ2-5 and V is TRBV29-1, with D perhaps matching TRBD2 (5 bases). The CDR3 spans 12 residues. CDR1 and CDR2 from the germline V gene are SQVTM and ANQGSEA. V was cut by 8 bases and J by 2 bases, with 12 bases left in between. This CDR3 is CSTGLLQETQYF. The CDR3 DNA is TGCAGCACCGGACTCTTACAAGAGACCCAGTACTTC.

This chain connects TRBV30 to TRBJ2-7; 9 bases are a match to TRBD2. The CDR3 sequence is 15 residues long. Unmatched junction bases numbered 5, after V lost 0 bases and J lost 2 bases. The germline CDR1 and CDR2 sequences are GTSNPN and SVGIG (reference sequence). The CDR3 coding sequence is TGTGCCTGGAGTGTATCGGGCGGGGGGGCCTACGAGCAGTACTTC. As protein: CAWSVSGGGAYEQYF.

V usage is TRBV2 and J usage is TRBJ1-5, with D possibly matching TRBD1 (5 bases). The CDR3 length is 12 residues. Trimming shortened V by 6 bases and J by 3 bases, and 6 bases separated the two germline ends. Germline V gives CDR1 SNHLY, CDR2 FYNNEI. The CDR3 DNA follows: TGTGCCAGCAGAGGGGTCAATCAGCCCCAGCATTTT. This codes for CASRGVNQPQHF.

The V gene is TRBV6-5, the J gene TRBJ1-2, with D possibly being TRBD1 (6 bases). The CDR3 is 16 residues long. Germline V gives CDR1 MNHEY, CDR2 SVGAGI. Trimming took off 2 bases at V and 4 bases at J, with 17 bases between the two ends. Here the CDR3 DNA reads TGTGCCAGCAGTTACGCCTCACAGGCGGGGGCCTATGGCTACACCTTC. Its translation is CASSYASQAGAYGYTF.

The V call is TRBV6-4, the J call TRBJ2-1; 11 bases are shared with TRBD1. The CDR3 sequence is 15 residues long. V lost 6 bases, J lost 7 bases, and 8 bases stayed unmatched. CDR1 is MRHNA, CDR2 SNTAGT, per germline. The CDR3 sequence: CASSPGTGGRNEQFF. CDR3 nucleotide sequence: TGTGCCAGCAGCCCCGGGACAGGGGGTAGGAATGAGCAGTTCTTC.

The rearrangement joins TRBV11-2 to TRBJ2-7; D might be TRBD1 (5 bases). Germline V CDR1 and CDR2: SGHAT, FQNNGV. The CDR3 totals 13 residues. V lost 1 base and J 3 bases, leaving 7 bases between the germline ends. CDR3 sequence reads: CASSLVRGYEQYF. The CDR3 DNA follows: TGTGCCAGCAGCTTAGTAAGGGGCTACGAGCAGTACTTC.

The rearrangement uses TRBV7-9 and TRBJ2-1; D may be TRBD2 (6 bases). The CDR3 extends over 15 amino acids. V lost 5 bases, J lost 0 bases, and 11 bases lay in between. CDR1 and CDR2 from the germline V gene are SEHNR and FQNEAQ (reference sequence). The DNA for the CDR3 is TGTGCCAGCAGCCCGTACGGGGGCTCCTACAATGAGCAGTTCTTC. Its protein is CASSPYGGSYNEQFF.

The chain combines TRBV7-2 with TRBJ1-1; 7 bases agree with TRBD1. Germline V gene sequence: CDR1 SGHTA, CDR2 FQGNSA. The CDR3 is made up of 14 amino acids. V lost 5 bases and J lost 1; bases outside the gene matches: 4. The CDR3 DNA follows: TGTGCCAGCAGCGGCGGGACAGCGAACACTGAAGCTTTCTTT. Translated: CASSGGTANTEAFF. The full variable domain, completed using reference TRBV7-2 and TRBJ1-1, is GAGVSQSPSNKVTEKGKDVELRCDPISGHTALYWYRQSLGQGLEFLIYFQGNSAPDKSGLPSDRFSAERTGGSVSTLTIQRTQQEDSAVYLCASSGGTANTEAFFGQGTRLTVV.

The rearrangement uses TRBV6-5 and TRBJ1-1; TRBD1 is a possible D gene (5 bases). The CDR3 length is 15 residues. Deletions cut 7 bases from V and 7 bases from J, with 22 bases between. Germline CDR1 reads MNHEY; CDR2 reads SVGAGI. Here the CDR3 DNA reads TGTGCCAGCACCCACGGGGGAACTACGCGGGGTGAAGCTTTCTTT. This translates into CASTHGGTTRGEAFF.